This T cell receptor (beta chain) was obtained from a study of shared clonotypes between healthy human individuals. Naive CD8 cells lacked CD45RO, underwent positive selection for CCR7 and left out terminally differentiated effector memory CD45RA+ cells. With regard to this clone: Its cognate antigen is unknown.

Trimming pared 4 bases from V and 4 bases from J, leaving 20 bases between. There are 16 residues in the CDR3. Per germline, CDR1 LNHNV and CDR2 YYDKDF (reference sequence). Study conclusions and caveats: Limited genetic and exposure-history diversity came from having few donors. Sorted-subset sequencing was shown by rarefaction to be incomplete despite large depth.

Several immunoSEQ plates held equal portions of the genomic DNA taken from each subset. Profiled with immunoSEQ multiplex PCR; TCRdb holds only in-frame clones, not every one. This table holds roughly 2.1 million clones, roughly 91% found once. Input material: naive CD8+ T cells from PBMCs. The source of this sequence is a man between 18 and 35 years old in good health. Some clones in this sample may be carry-over from other donors' samples. The chain has TRBV15 and TRBJ2-7; possibly TRBD1 for D (6 bases). CDR3 sequence (DNA): TGTGCCACCAGCAACAGGGAATCGAGGCTCGGTTACGAGCAGTACTTC. It encodes CATSNRESRLGYEQYF.